Presented here are 23 T cell receptor beta chains from one specimen sequenced in a study of blood T cells in healthy people across ages. The use of a sample-barcoded 5' primer and a J-beta primer mix characterized a second PCR of roughly 6 to 11 cycles. TCRdb reprocessed the 5' RACE reads with MiXCR, giving one entry per CDR3 protein. The sample contains 1 million or so distinct CDR3 sequences, more than 35% of which appear only once. Material for sequencing was blood. The receptors come from a woman aged 55-75 years in good health.

The V and J genes are TRBV9 and TRBJ1-2, with 8 bases aligning to TRBD1. The CDR3 sequence is 14 residues long. Germline CDR1 and CDR2: SGDLS and YYNGEE. V lost 4 bases to trimming and J lost 8 bases; unmatched junction nucleotides: 10. The CDR3 nucleotides read TGTGCCAGCAGCCCGCGCGCAGGGGGCAGAGGCTACACCTTC. It yields the protein CASSPRAGGRGYTF.

This clonotype appeared a few times. This chain connects TRBV19 to TRBJ2-7; no reliable D call. Germline V gene data show CDR1 as LNHDA and CDR2 as SQIVND (reference sequence). This CDR3 has 13 residues. The V end was cut by 1 base, the J end by 6 bases, with 10 bases between. DNA for the CDR3: TGTGCCAGTAGTATAGCGGTCGATTCCGAGCAGTACTTC. Its translation is CASSIAVDSEQYF.

The rearrangement links TRBV29-1 to TRBJ2-1; D is uncertain. The germline V and J ends were trimmed by 2 bases and 6 bases, with 14 bases remaining between them. CDR3 size: 14 residues. The germline V gene has CDR1 SQVTM and CDR2 ANQGSEA. For the CDR3, the DNA is TGCAGCGTTGAACCCTCTCAATCTGGCAATGAGCAGTTCTTC. Translated, it gives CSVEPSQSGNEQFF.

The genes are TRBV27 and TRBJ2-4, with TRBD1 matching 9 bases. The V gene's germline CDR1 is MNHEY and CDR2 SMNVEV (reference sequence). The CDR3 totals 16 residues. The trim removed 6 bases at V and 1 base at J, leaving 7 bases unmatched. The CDR3 sequence is CASRLTGGKAKNIQYF. DNA for the CDR3: TGTGCCAGCAGGCTCACAGGGGGCAAGGCCAAAAACATTCAGTACTTC.

About this clonotype: One end of the junction does not line up with germline, which may come from a read error. The V and J genes are TRBV27 and TRBJ1-6; 7 bases align to TRBD1. Germline CDR1 reads MNHEY; CDR2 reads SMNVEV (reference sequence). CDR3 length: 14 residues. The CDR3 loop reads CASTLTGIGSPPHF. The CDR3 DNA follows: TGTGCCAGCACCCTGACAGGGATAGGCTCACCCCCCCACTTT.

This chain uses TRBV18 with TRBJ1-1; TRBD1 is a possible D gene (5 bases). Germline V CDR1 and CDR2: KGHSH, LQKENI. The length of the CDR3 is 13 residues. V lost 8 bases and J 6 bases, leaving 16 bases between the germline ends. The CDR3 region has the DNA TGTGCCAGCGGATTAGGGGAGCACCCTGAAGCTTTCTTT. The encoded protein is CASGLGEHPEAFF.

This clonotype was found a few times. J is TRBJ1-6 and V is TRBV28; 7 bases fit TRBD1. J gave up 4 bases and V 3 bases, and 0 bases lay outside the gene matches. CDR1 is MDHEN and CDR2 is SYDVKM in the germline V gene. The CDR3 runs to 14 residues. CDR3 sequence: CASSLTGYNSPLHF. The CDR3 DNA reads TGTGCCAGCAGTTTGACAGGGTATAATTCACCCCTCCACTTT.

This chain joins TRBV20-1 and TRBJ2-7; D gene uncertain. This CDR3 region has 12 residues. Germline lookup yields CDR1 DFQATT and CDR2 SNEGSKA (reference sequence). V lost 5 bases, J lost 0 bases, and 8 bases lay in between. The CDR3 bases are TGCAGTGCTGGAGCTGGCTCCTACGAGCAGTACTTC. This codes for CSAGAGSYEQYF.

This chain uses TRBV7-9 with TRBJ2-5, with a weak D call TRBD1 (6 bases). V was clipped by 1 base and J by 3 bases, with 12 bases between them. Looked up from germline, CDR1 is SEHNR and CDR2 is FQNEAQ (reference sequence). The CDR3 sequence is 15 residues long. CDR3 coding DNA: TGTGCCAGCAGCTTAGGGGGGCCTACAGAAGAGACCCAGTACTTC. It translates to CASSLGGPTEETQYF.

The rearrangement links TRBV20-1 to TRBJ1-5, with D tentatively TRBD1 (5 bases). Per germline, CDR1 DFQATT and CDR2 SNEGSKA (reference sequence). This CDR3 has 12 amino acids. V gave up 5 bases and J gave up 9 bases, with 14 bases separating them. CDR3 in DNA: TGCAGTGCTGCCGTAGGGGTTCGGCCCCAGCATTTT. Residues: CSAAVGVRPQHF.

Worth noting for this clonotype: The junction differs from germline at one of its ends, possibly a read error. The V gene is TRBV29-1, the J gene TRBJ2-3; D not certain. CDR3 length: 13 amino acids. Germline CDR1 SQVTM, CDR2 ANQGSEA. The CDR3 DNA reads TGCTGCGTTGGTGGCAGGCAGACAGATACGCAGTATTTT. Residues: CCVGGRQTDTQYF.

The rearrangement uses TRBV21-1 and TRBJ2-5. TRBV21-1 represents a pseudogene. The CDR3 has 13 residues. Written as DNA, the CDR3 is TGTGCCAGCAGCAAAGGAAGGCCAAATGAGCAGTACTTC. It specifies CASSKGRPNEQYF.

This clonotype was counted ten times or more. This chain joins TRBV13 and TRBJ2-1, with TRBD1 matching 8 bases. The length of the CDR3 is 13 residues. After removal of 5 bases from V and 6 bases from J, the junction contained 3 bases not matched to a gene. Germline-derived CDR1 and CDR2 are PRHDT and FYEKMQ (reference sequence). CDR3 residues: CASSRQGRNEQFF. In nucleotides, the CDR3 is TGTGCCAGCAGCCGACAGGGGCGCAATGAGCAGTTCTTC.

This clonotype was detected a few times. This chain links TRBV5-1 with TRBJ2-5; TRBD2 matches 9 bases. Germline V gene sequence: CDR1 SGHRS, CDR2 YFSETQ. This CDR3 spans 15 amino acids. V gave up 6 bases and J gave up 4 bases; unmatched junction bases: 10. This CDR3 reads CASTTAGGLIETQYF. In DNA form, the CDR3 reads TGCGCCAGCACTACAGCGGGAGGCTTGATAGAGACCCAGTACTTC. The full variable domain, completed using reference TRBV5-1 and TRBJ2-5, is KAGVTQTPRYLIKTRGQQVTLSCSPISGHRSVSWYQQTPGQGLQFLFEYFSETQRNKGNFPGRFSGRQFSNSRSEMNVSTLELGDSALYLCASTTAGGLIETQYFGPGTRLLVL.

The rearrangement joins TRBV12-3 or TRBV12-4 to TRBJ2-1; the D gene is possibly TRBD2 (6 bases). CDR3 size: 15 residues. V lost 7 bases to trimming and J lost 4 bases, with 17 bases between them. The CDR3 DNA is TGTGCCAGCACCTCTGGGCGGGATAGATACAATGAGCAGTTCTTC. Its translation is CASTSGRDRYNEQFF.

V is TRBV27 and J is TRBJ2-1; D is uncertain. The CDR3 runs to 13 residues. In germline, CDR1 is MNHEY, CDR2 SMNVEV (reference sequence). Trimming removed 0 bases from V and 8 bases from J, with 8 bases in between. CDR3: CASSLSHRYEQFF. CDR3 sequence (DNA): TGTGCCAGCAGTTTATCGCATCGTTATGAGCAGTTCTTC.

This clonotype was observed at least ten times. This may arise from a read error, as a much more abundant clone is one base away. This sequence joins TRBV5-1 and TRBJ2-5, with D perhaps being TRBD1 or TRBD2 (5 bases each). Germline assignment: CDR1 SGHRS and CDR2 YFSETQ. Trimming cost V 4 bases and J 7 bases, with 14 bases left between them. The CDR3 covers 13 residues. The CDR3 spells CASSAKSGGTQYF. The CDR3 coding sequence is TGCGCCAGCAGCGCGAAAAGTGGGGGGACCCAGTACTTC.

This clonotype came up a few times. J is TRBJ2-1 and V is TRBV27, with a possible D match to TRBD1 (5 bases). Deletions cut 3 bases from V and 7 bases from J, with 10 bases between. Looked up from germline, CDR1 is MNHEY and CDR2 is SMNVEV (reference sequence). The length of the CDR3 is 13 residues. The CDR3 coding sequence is TGTGCCAGCAGTTTTCCCAGGGTAAATGAGCAGTTCTTC. This sequence encodes CASSFPRVNEQFF.

V usage is TRBV7-6 and J usage is TRBJ2-7; maybe TRBD2 (6 bases). V was shortened by 5 bases and J by 6 bases, with 20 bases between the two germline ends. Germline lookup yields CDR1 SGHVS and CDR2 FNYEAQ. This CDR3 is built from 15 residues. CDR3 sequence: CASSPLTTRVGEQYF. CDR3 DNA: TGTGCCAGCAGCCCTCTAACGACTAGGGTCGGCGAGCAGTACTTC.

The V call is TRBV28, the J call TRBJ1-2, with 7 bases lining up with TRBD1. This CDR3 contains 11 residues. CDR1 and CDR2 from the germline V gene are MDHEN and SYDVKM. V lost 10 bases to trimming and J lost 1 base; unmatched junction nucleotides: 0. In DNA, the CDR3 is TGTGCCAACAGGGGTAACTATGGCTACACCTTC. Its protein product is CANRGNYGYTF.

This clonotype turned up a few times. This chain uses TRBV3-1 with TRBJ1-2; D is unclear. The germline V gene has CDR1 LGHDT and CDR2 YNNKEL (reference sequence). The CDR3 has 13 amino acids. V was cut by 2 bases and J by 5 bases, with 9 bases left in between. The CDR3 spells CASSQRNYYGYTF. DNA of the CDR3: TGTGCCAGCAGCCAAAGGAACTATTATGGCTACACCTTC.

V is TRBV10-3 and J is TRBJ2-3, with D possibly matching TRBD2 (6 bases). The CDR3 runs to 14 residues. CDR1 is ENHRY and CDR2 is SYGVKD in the germline V gene. Deletions cut 2 bases from V and 1 base from J, with 7 bases between. CDR3 region: CAISERLGTDTQYF. CDR3 nucleotide sequence: TGTGCCATCAGTGAGCGACTAGGCACAGATACGCAGTATTTT.

There are a few counts of this clonotype. V usage is TRBV7-7 and J usage is TRBJ2-4; no firm D call. The end of the DNA is better explained by TRBJ2-7, so the J call may be wrong. The germline V gene has CDR1 SSHAT and CDR2 FNYEAQ (reference sequence). There are 13 residues in the CDR3. CDR3 nucleotides: TGTGCCAGCAGCTTACGACTCGAAGACGAGCAGTACTTC. Its translation: CASSLRLEDEQYF.